The rows below give T cell receptor beta chains drawn from one sample of a study of cytotoxic CD8 clonotypes in ibrutinib-treated CLL. This table comes from immunoSEQ multiplex PCR, and its TCRdb copy is limited to in-frame clones, with some not included. The table shows 75,000 to 90,000 clones, with approximately 82% occurring only once. This material consisted of PBMCs, taken after 24 months of ibrutinib treatment. These receptors were taken from a human donor with chronic lymphocytic leukemia. Both conserved end residues are part of each CDR3. The order of the fields is V gene, D gene, clone size, J gene, CDR3 protein, CDR3 DNA. A D gene is named only where the DNA matches it firmly. For some rows the clone size is stated as once, few or many, or as a class when expanded; others skip it.

v_call: TRBV11-2
d_call: -
clone_size: -
j_call: TRBJ2-3
cdr3_aa: CASSLYGVSTDTQYF
cdr3_nt: TGTGCCAGCAGCTTATACGGTGTTAGCACAGATACGCAGTATTTT

v_call: TRBV7-6
d_call: -
clone_size: -
j_call: TRBJ2-6
cdr3_aa: CASSLALGTWAPLGANVLTF
cdr3_nt: TGTGCCAGCAGCTTAGCGCTAGGGACTTGGGCCCCGCTAGGGGCCAACGTCCTGACTTTC

v_call: TRBV28
d_call: -
clone_size: once
j_call: TRBJ2-7
cdr3_aa: CASSLGGLLGVSEQYF
cdr3_nt: TGTGCCAGCAGTTTAGGAGGTCTACTAGGAGTCTCCGAGCAGTACTTC

v_call: TRBV28
d_call: TRBD2
clone_size: -
j_call: TRBJ2-3
cdr3_aa: CASSAAPGLAGGDDTQYF
cdr3_nt: TGTGCCAGCAGCGCGGCTCCGGGACTAGCGGGGGGGGACGATACGCAGTATTTT

v_call: TRBV6-1
d_call: -
clone_size: -
j_call: TRBJ2-2
cdr3_aa: CASNPGTNTGELFF
cdr3_nt: TGTGCCAGCAACCCAGGGACGAACACCGGGGAGCTGTTTTTT

v_call: TRBV13
d_call: TRBD2
clone_size: few
j_call: TRBJ2-3
cdr3_aa: CASRLITGRAGRTDTQYF
cdr3_nt: TGTGCCAGCAGATTAATAACCGGGAGGGCCGGTCGCACAGATACGCAGTATTTT

v_call: TRBV11-3
d_call: -
clone_size: -
j_call: TRBJ2-1
cdr3_aa: CASSLQGTDEQFF
cdr3_nt: TGTGCCAGCAGCTTACAAGGGACCGATGAGCAGTTCTTC

v_call: TRBV9
d_call: -
clone_size: -
j_call: TRBJ2-3
cdr3_aa: CASSVGTTDGGDTQYF
cdr3_nt: TGTGCCAGCAGCGTAGGGACAACCGACGGGGGAGATACGCAGTATTTT

v_call: TRBV27
d_call: -
clone_size: -
j_call: TRBJ1-2
cdr3_aa: CASSRSGTAYGYTF
cdr3_nt: TGTGCCAGCAGTCGTTCAGGGACGGCATATGGCTACACCTTC

v_call: TRBV6-6
d_call: TRBD1
clone_size: -
j_call: TRBJ1-1
cdr3_aa: CASSTGQVVRAFF
cdr3_nt: TGTGCCAGCAGTACGGGACAGGTGGTTCGGGCTTTCTTT

v_call: TRBV27
d_call: -
clone_size: -
j_call: TRBJ2-1
cdr3_aa: CASRPSDRFEQFF
cdr3_nt: TGTGCCAGCAGACCCTCTGACAGATTTGAGCAGTTCTTC

v_call: TRBV5-1
d_call: -
clone_size: -
j_call: TRBJ1-1
cdr3_aa: CASSPSSRQYTEAFF
cdr3_nt: TGCGCCAGCAGCCCGAGTTCCCGACAGTACACTGAAGCTTTCTTT

v_call: TRBV6-1
d_call: TRBD1
clone_size: -
j_call: TRBJ2-7
cdr3_aa: CASRVTGTGGSEQYF
cdr3_nt: TGTGCCAGCAGAGTAACCGGGACAGGGGGCTCTGAGCAGTACTTC

v_call: TRBV2
d_call: TRBD2
clone_size: -
j_call: TRBJ2-5
cdr3_aa: CASGLAGGPQTQYF
cdr3_nt: TGTGCCAGCGGGTTGGCGGGAGGGCCCCAGACCCAGTACTTC

v_call: TRBV4-1
d_call: -
clone_size: -
j_call: TRBJ2-7
cdr3_aa: CASSQERDYEQYF
cdr3_nt: TGCGCCAGCAGCCAAGAAAGGGACTACGAGCAGTACTTC

v_call: TRBV29-1
d_call: TRBD2
clone_size: few
j_call: TRBJ2-2
cdr3_aa: CSAKPSGSRGTGELFF
cdr3_nt: TGCAGCGCCAAGCCGAGCGGGAGTCGTGGAACCGGGGAGCTGTTTTTT

v_call: TRBV19
d_call: TRBD1
clone_size: -
j_call: TRBJ2-2
cdr3_aa: CASSLTGTVTGELFF
cdr3_nt: TGTGCCAGTAGCCTGACCGGGACAGTTACCGGGGAGCTGTTTTTT

v_call: TRBV6-5
d_call: -
clone_size: -
j_call: TRBJ2-5
cdr3_aa: CASSYSRSTAGGTQYF
cdr3_nt: TGTGCCAGCAGTTACTCGAGGTCGACAGCCGGGGGGACCCAGTACTTC

v_call: TRBV6-5
d_call: TRBD1
clone_size: -
j_call: TRBJ1-2
cdr3_aa: CASSYSETGGNGYTF
cdr3_nt: TGTGCCAGCAGTTACTCAGAAACAGGGGGCAACGGCTACACCTTC

v_call: TRBV4-1
d_call: -
clone_size: -
j_call: TRBJ1-5
cdr3_aa: CASSQDYPGQPQHF
cdr3_nt: TGCGCCAGCAGCCAAGACTACCCCGGGCAGCCCCAGCATTTT